Given below is one T cell receptor (beta chain) in context. The CDR3 covers 13 residues. After removal of 5 bases from V and 8 bases from J, the junction contained 7 bases not matched to a gene. This record comes from a study of blood T cell repertoires in COVID-19. Study overall: T cells, B-cell-depleted T cells, or PBMCs provided the cDNA or gDNA that served as material.

Authors' methods: Cell counts per sample came from amplifying reference gene primers. Some clones are missing from TCRdb's copy, which holds only in-frame ones; the method was immunoSEQ multiplex PCR. The V and J calls and clone size were taken over from that table, and D and trimming were inferred from the DNA. Of roughly 100,000 clones in the sample, over 85% were seen once. The TCR comes from a woman aged 80 or older in a cohort sampled during active COVID-19. The sequenced sample was peripheral blood. The J gene is TRBJ1-2, the V gene TRBV12-3 or TRBV12-4, with 8 nucleotides matching TRBD1. The CDR3 reads CASSESGGLGYTF. The DNA of the CDR3 is TGTGCCAGCAGTGAATCAGGGGGCTTGGGCTACACCTTC.